One and the same sample provided the 21 T cell receptor beta chains below, sequenced in a study of T cells in Graves' hyperthyroidism and ophthalmopathy. Amplification targeted TCR beta CDR3 regions from RNA transcripts. A first-round RT-PCR of the TCR CDR3 used the HTBI primer set. TCRdb re-called the multiplex PCR reads with MiXCR, one entry per CDR3 protein. The table shows some 250,000 distinct CDR3 sequences, with more than 14% occurring only once. Sample: blood. Receptor source: a middle-aged woman with Graves' hyperthyroidism that later progressed to Graves' ophthalmopathy.

This clonotype was seen many times. The chain carries TRBV4-1 and TRBJ1-5; TRBD1 matches at 7 bases. Trimming took 3 bases from V and 6 from J; bases not matched to a gene: 11. Germline values: CDR1 MGHRA, CDR2 YSYEKL. The CDR3 loop spans 16 amino acids. CDR3: CASSQDFRGGGQPQHF. In DNA form, the CDR3 reads TGCGCCAGCAGCCAGGACTTCAGAGGGGGCGGTCAGCCCCAGCATTTT.

The V and J genes are TRBV4-1 and TRBJ2-5, with 8 nucleotides matching TRBD2. Trimming cost V 3 bases and J 5 bases; bases outside gene matches: 11. Germline V gives CDR1 MGHRA, CDR2 YSYEKL. The CDR3 sequence is 16 residues long. CDR3 residues: CASSQIRAGEIETQYF. The CDR3, as DNA: TGCGCCAGCAGCCAGATCCGAGCGGGAGAAATCGAGACCCAGTACTTC.

There are many counts of this clonotype. This chain uses TRBV10-3 with TRBJ2-5, with a possible D match to TRBD1 (5 bases). CDR1 and CDR2 (germline): ENHRY, SYGVKD. Trimming shortened V by 6 bases and J by 2 bases, and 10 bases separated the two germline ends. CDR3 length: 13 residues. Here the CDR3 reads CAIRGQPQETQYF. The CDR3, as DNA: TGTGCCATCAGAGGACAACCTCAAGAGACCCAGTACTTC.

This clonotype was recorded at least ten times. V and J are TRBV18 and TRBJ1-4; 9 bases map to TRBD1. CDR3 length: 15 residues. Per germline, CDR1 KGHSH and CDR2 LQKENI. The junction had 5 bases not matched to a gene; V was cut back by 3 bases and J by 6 bases. The CDR3 here is CASSPYRGRDEKLFF. The CDR3 bases are TGTGCCAGCTCACCGTACAGGGGGCGGGATGAAAAACTGTTTTTT.

The chain couples TRBV28 to TRBJ2-7; 9 nucleotides agree with TRBD2. V was clipped by 3 bases and J by 5 bases; unmatched bases: 5. The CDR3 is made up of 14 amino acids. Germline CDR1 MDHEN, CDR2 SYDVKM. The CDR3 loop is CASSLASGNHEQYF. CDR3 nucleotide sequence: TGTGCCAGCAGTTTGGCTAGCGGGAACCACGAGCAGTACTTC.

In its sample, this clonotype was seen many times. This chain links TRBV9 with TRBJ1-1; D not resolved. V shed 0 bases and J shed 3 bases, with 15 bases lying between them. The CDR3 is 16 amino acids. The germline V gene has CDR1 SGDLS and CDR2 YYNGEE. The chain's CDR3 is CASSVAVPVDHTEAFF. CDR3 coding DNA: TGTGCCAGCAGCGTAGCTGTGCCCGTAGACCACACTGAAGCTTTCTTT.

In this sample, this clonotype turned up many times. The rearrangement uses TRBV5-6 and TRBJ2-1; 7 bases align to TRBD2. V gave up 5 bases and J gave up 3 bases; unmatched junction bases: 8. The CDR3 is 15 residues long. CDR1 is SGHDT, CDR2 YYEEEE, per germline. CDR3 bases: TGTGCCAGCAGTGGGGGGGAGAGCCACTACAATGAGCAGTTCTTC. Translating it yields CASSGGESHYNEQFF.

This clonotype appeared many times. The gene calls are TRBV2 and TRBJ2-7; TRBD1 is a possible D gene (5 bases). Germline V gene data show CDR1 as SNHLY and CDR2 as FYNNEI. The CDR3 extends over 13 amino acids. Trimming stripped 5 bases from V and 4 bases from J, with 12 bases between. The CDR3 here is CASSYSSGYEQYF. The CDR3 DNA is TGTGCCAGCAGTTACAGTTCAGGGTACGAGCAGTACTTC.

This clonotype was counted a few times. The chain employs TRBV2 and TRBJ2-3; the D gene is possibly TRBD1 (5 bases). Trimming pared 4 bases from V and 0 bases from J, leaving 11 bases between. Germline V gene sequence: CDR1 SNHLY, CDR2 FYNNEI. This CDR3 is built from 15 residues. Here the CDR3 DNA reads TGTGCCAGCAGTGTGCAGGGAACCAGCACAGATACGCAGTATTTT. Amino acid sequence: CASSVQGTSTDTQYF.

This clonotype was counted many times. V gene TRBV28 combines with J gene TRBJ2-5; D unresolved. The CDR3 covers 16 residues. CDR1 MDHEN and CDR2 SYDVKM come from the germline V gene. V gave up 5 bases and J gave up 5 bases, with 21 bases separating them. The CDR3 bases are TGTGCCAGCAGTCAGATTGGACCGACCTTGAAGGAGACCCAGTACTTC. Translating it yields CASSQIGPTLKETQYF.

The J gene is TRBJ2-1, the V gene TRBV5-1; a weak D match, TRBD2 (5 bases). Trimming pared 0 bases from V and 1 base from J, leaving 8 bases between. This CDR3 region has 15 residues. Per the germline V gene, CDR1 is SGHRS and CDR2 is YFSETQ. The CDR3 protein is CASSLETGSYNEQFF. The CDR3, as DNA: TGCGCCAGCAGCTTGGAAACGGGGTCCTACAATGAGCAGTTCTTC.

The genes are TRBV19 and TRBJ2-2, with 7 bases identical to TRBD2. The CDR3 totals 14 residues. Trimming removed 5 bases from V and 3 bases from J; junction bases left unmatched: 3. CDR1 and CDR2 from the germline V gene are LNHDA and SQIVND (reference sequence). The CDR3 is CASSPGGYTGELFF. As DNA, the CDR3 is TGTGCCAGTAGTCCGGGGGGATACACCGGGGAGCTGTTTTTT.

The table lists this clonotype with many counts. V gene TRBV6-1 combines with J gene TRBJ2-7; TRBD2 aligns across 8 bases. V shed 6 bases and J 1 base; nucleotides not matched to a gene: 5. CDR1 is MNHNS, CDR2 SASEGT, per germline. This CDR3 is built from 14 residues. CDR3 amino acids: CASRVSGVSYEQYF. The CDR3 DNA is TGTGCCAGCAGGGTTAGCGGGGTTTCCTACGAGCAGTACTTC.

This clonotype was found many times. V gene TRBV11-2 combines with J gene TRBJ2-7, with 7 bases lining up with TRBD1. The junction had 2 bases not matched to a gene; V was cut back by 5 bases and J by 7 bases. Germline V gene data show CDR1 as SGHAT and CDR2 as FQNNGV. The CDR3 runs 11 residues. The CDR3 is CASSQGVEQYF. In nucleotides, the CDR3 is TGTGCCAGCAGCCAGGGGGTTGAGCAGTACTTC.

A few counts support this clonotype. The genes are TRBV6-1 and TRBJ2-1; D may be TRBD1 or TRBD2 (6 bases each). The germline CDR1 and CDR2 sequences are MNHNS and SASEGT. V was shortened by 7 bases and J by 4 bases, with 14 bases between the two germline ends. The CDR3 has 14 amino acids. The CDR3 region has the DNA TGTGCCAGCAAGAGGGGGGAGGAATACAATGAGCAGTTCTTC. Protein sequence: CASKRGEEYNEQFF.

A few counts support this clonotype. The chain employs TRBV5-6 and TRBJ1-5; D is possibly TRBD1 (5 bases). In germline, CDR1 is SGHDT, CDR2 YYEEEE. This CDR3 is 15 amino acids long. The ends were cut back, 0 bases at V and 0 bases at J, with 7 bases in the middle. The CDR3 DNA sequence: TGTGCCAGCAGCTTGGGACAGAATAGCAATCAGCCCCAGCATTTT. Its translation is CASSLGQNSNQPQHF.

This clonotype showed up many times. The chain has TRBV18 and TRBJ2-7, with a possible D match to TRBD1 (7 bases). CDR1 is KGHSH and CDR2 is LQKENI in the germline V gene. The CDR3 consists of 14 residues. The V and J ends lost 6 bases and 0 bases respectively, with 12 bases between them. CDR3 sequence (DNA): TGTGCCAGCTCCCAGGGGGACTTCTCCTACGAGCAGTACTTC. It specifies CASSQGDFSYEQYF. The variable domain in full, with the rest retrieved from reference TRBV18 and TRBJ2-7, is NAGVMQNPRHLVRRRGQEARLRCSPMKGHSHVYWYRQLPEEGLKFMVYLQKENIIDESGMPKERFSAEFPKEGPSILRIQQVVRGDSAAYFCASSQGDFSYEQYFGPGTRLTVT.

Many counts were recorded for this clonotype. The genes are TRBV10-2 and TRBJ2-7, with D maybe TRBD1 (6 bases). V lost 6 bases, J lost 1 base, and 7 bases lay in between. In germline, CDR1 is WSHSY, CDR2 SAAADI. This CDR3 spans 12 amino acids. The CDR3 is CASRDSSYEQYF. The CDR3 nucleotides are TGCGCCAGCAGGGACAGTTCCTACGAGCAGTACTTC.

The V and J genes are TRBV3-1 and TRBJ2-3; TRBD2 might be the D (6 bases). The V end lost 2 bases, the J end lost 0 bases, and 15 bases lay between the germline ends. The CDR3 covers 17 residues. The germline V gene has CDR1 LGHDT and CDR2 YNNKEL (reference sequence). CDR3 sequence: CASSQPAAGGSTDTQYF. The CDR3 DNA follows: TGTGCCAGCAGCCAACCCGCCGCCGGGGGTAGCACAGATACGCAGTATTTT.

This clonotype was seen many times. The chain combines TRBV7-9 with TRBJ2-2; 15 bases are a match to TRBD2. The CDR3 loop spans 20 amino acids. Per the germline V gene, CDR1 is SEHNR and CDR2 is FQNEAQ (reference sequence). V dropped 5 bases and J dropped 6; count of bases not matched to a gene: 16. CDR3 nucleotides: TGTGCCAGCAGCCCCCCGCTCCGGACTAGCGGGAGGGTATCTGCCGGGGAGCTGTTTTTT. Translated: CASSPPLRTSGRVSAGELFF.

This clonotype was recorded many times. CDR3 bases: TGTGCCAGCAGCTTCGACAGGGCCGGGGGCGAGGTAACAGATACGCAGTATTTT. Translation gives CASSFDRAGGEVTDTQYF. This chain uses TRBV2 with TRBJ2-3; D may be TRBD1 (7 bases). The CDR3 loop spans 18 amino acids. The germline V gene encodes CDR1 SNHLY and CDR2 FYNNEI. The V end was cut by 6 bases, the J end by 3 bases, with 25 bases between.